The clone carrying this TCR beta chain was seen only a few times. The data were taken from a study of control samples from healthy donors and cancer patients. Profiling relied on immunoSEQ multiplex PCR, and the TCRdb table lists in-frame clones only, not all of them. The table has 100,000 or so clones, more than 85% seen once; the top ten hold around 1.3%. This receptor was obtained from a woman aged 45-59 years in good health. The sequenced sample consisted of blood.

The CDR3 DNA reads as TGTGCCAGCAGCTCTCGGACAGGGGAGAACACCGGGGAGCTGTTTTTT. It specifies CASSSRTGENTGELFF. The rearrangement uses TRBV7-3 and TRBJ2-2; 9 positions match TRBD1. Germline CDR1 reads SGHTA; CDR2 reads FQGTGA. CDR3 length: 16 residues. V was clipped by 4 bases and J by 1 base; unmatched bases: 4.